The 23 T cell receptor beta chains below come from one sample, sequenced in a study of OX40 agonist ivuxolimab in advanced cancers. Clones were read by immunoSEQ multiplex PCR, and TCRdb kept only the in-frame ones, dropping some. The sample gives about 70,000 clones, about three quarters of which show up once; about 5% is in the top ten. The sequences come from CD4+ or CD8+ T cells sorted from blood, collected in a trial of the OX40 agonist ivuxolimab. Receptors originate from an adult with an advanced solid tumor such as melanoma, head and neck, liver or kidney cancer.

V and J are TRBV9 and TRBJ2-7; D assignment may be TRBD1 or TRBD2 (5 bases each). The CDR3 totals 16 residues. V was clipped by 0 bases and J by 6 bases, with 19 bases between them. Per the germline V gene, CDR1 is SGDLS and CDR2 is YYNGEE. The DNA for the CDR3 is TGTGCCAGCAGCGTAGACATCAGCGTAAGAGGGGCCGAGCAGTACTTC. Amino acid sequence: CASSVDISVRGAEQYF.

The chain links TRBV6-1 to TRBJ1-1; 9 bases align to TRBD1. The germline gives CDR1 MNHNS, CDR2 SASEGT. CDR3 length: 13 amino acids. J was trimmed by 4 bases and V by 7 bases; bases with no gene match: 4. The CDR3 nucleotides read TGTGCCAGCACGGGACAGGGACCCACTGAAGCTTTCTTT. It is translated as CASTGQGPTEAFF.

The chain recombines TRBV4-2 with TRBJ1-5; possibly TRBD1 for D (5 bases). Trimming removed 0 bases at V and 5 bases at J, with 11 bases between. Germline V gene lookup returns CDR1 LGHNA and CDR2 YNFKEQ. The CDR3 has 15 residues. CDR3 nucleotide sequence: TGTGCCAGCAGCCAAGAGAGTTGGGGGGATCAGCCCCAGCATTTT. This encodes CASSQESWGDQPQHF.

This sequence joins TRBV5-1 and TRBJ1-1, with 8 bases aligning to TRBD1. The CDR3 has 14 residues. CDR1 and CDR2 from the germline V gene are SGHRS and YFSETQ. Germline trimming cut 3 bases from V and 3 bases from J; bases unmatched to any gene: 4. CDR3 sequence (DNA): TGCGCCAGCAGCTGGTTGACAGGGGACACTGAAGCTTTCTTT. Translating gives CASSWLTGDTEAFF.

The rearrangement links TRBV5-6 to TRBJ1-6; a weak D match, TRBD1 (6 bases). Germline assignment: CDR1 SGHDT and CDR2 YYEEEE. CDR3 length equals 13 residues. Trimming took off 6 bases at V and 12 bases at J, with 16 bases between the two ends. The CDR3 loop is CASNFRGLGPLHF. The CDR3 coding sequence is TGTGCCAGCAACTTTCGGGGGCTAGGACCCCTCCACTTT. The whole variable domain, remainder taken from reference TRBV5-6 and TRBJ1-6, is DAGVTQSPTHLIKTRGQQVTLRCSPKSGHDTVSWYQQALGQGPQFIFQYYEEEERQRGNFPDRFSGHQFPNYSSELNVNALLLGDSALYLCASNFRGLGPLHFGNGTRLTVT.

In its sample, this clone was seen once. The chain recombines TRBV18 with TRBJ2-3, with 10 bases that match TRBD1. Trimming cost V 5 bases and J 1 base; bases outside gene matches: 6. The CDR3 consists of 16 residues. Germline CDR1 is KGHSH and CDR2 is LQKENI. This CDR3 reads CASSATGTGGTDTQYF. CDR3 DNA: TGTGCCAGCTCAGCTACCGGGACAGGGGGCACAGATACGCAGTATTTT.

The rearrangement uses TRBV6-5 and TRBJ1-3; D not certain. V lost 0 bases and J 2 bases, leaving 8 bases between the germline ends. This CDR3 comprises 15 residues. Germline CDR1 reads MNHEY; CDR2 reads SVGAGI. The CDR3 bases are TGTGCCAGCAGTTACTCAGGGTTCCCTGGAAACACCATATATTTT. It encodes CASSYSGFPGNTIYF.

The V and J genes are TRBV7-9 and TRBJ2-1, with D possibly matching TRBD1 (6 bases). The CDR3 is 14 residues long. CDR1 is SEHNR and CDR2 is FQNEAQ in the germline V gene (reference sequence). V lost 1 base and J lost 7, with 11 bases in between. The CDR3 DNA reads as TGTGCCAGCAGCTTAGGGACCCAGGGGAATGAGCAGTTCTTC. Encoded protein: CASSLGTQGNEQFF.

The chain links TRBV6-6 to TRBJ2-7; maybe TRBD1 (5 bases). CDR1 and CDR2 from the germline V gene are MNHNY and SVGAGI (reference sequence). CDR3 length: 13 residues. V was shortened by 0 bases and J by 4 bases, with 7 bases between the two germline ends. CDR3 residues: CASSYSTDYEQYF. CDR3 DNA sequence: TGTGCCAGCAGTTACTCGACAGATTACGAGCAGTACTTC.

The V and J genes are TRBV6-6 and TRBJ1-5; possibly TRBD1 for D (6 bases). Germline assignment: CDR1 MNHNY and CDR2 SVGAGI (reference sequence). V lost 6 bases and J lost 3, with 12 bases in between. The CDR3 runs to 14 residues. CDR3 DNA sequence: TGTGCCAGCAGCCTAGGGGGTTCCAATCAGCCCCAGCATTTT. It yields the protein CASSLGGSNQPQHF.

This clone appeared a few times. This sequence joins TRBV6-4 and TRBJ2-3, with TRBD2 as a possible D gene (6 bases). Trimming shortened V by 3 bases and J by 2 bases, and 6 bases separated the two germline ends. Germline CDR1 is MRHNA and CDR2 is SNTAGT. The CDR3 contains 13 residues. CDR3 loop: CASSERDTDTQYF. DNA of the CDR3: TGTGCCAGCAGTGAGCGGGACACAGATACGCAGTATTTT.

The table lists this clone with a count of one. The chain is built from TRBV6-1 and TRBJ1-5; weak D call: TRBD1 (5 bases). The germline V gene has CDR1 MNHNS and CDR2 SASEGT. This CDR3 has 15 residues. The V and J ends lost 4 bases and 2 bases respectively, with 12 bases between them. CDR3 protein: CASSASGGGNQPQHF. The CDR3 region has the DNA TGTGCCAGCAGTGCGTCTGGGGGGGGCAATCAGCCCCAGCATTTT.

This chain joins TRBV7-2 and TRBJ2-7; D unresolved. From germline, CDR1 is SGHTA and CDR2 FQGNSA. The CDR3 contains 14 residues. V lost 0 bases and J 6 bases, leaving 12 bases between the germline ends. The CDR3 nucleotides read TGTGCCAGCAGCTTAGCACCGGGTCCCTCCGAGCAGTACTTC. It encodes CASSLAPGPSEQYF.

This clone has a handful of counts. V gene TRBV19 combines with J gene TRBJ1-2, with D perhaps matching TRBD1 (6 bases). Germline CDR1 and CDR2: LNHDA and SQIVND (reference sequence). The CDR3 totals 14 residues. Deletions cut 3 bases from V and 5 bases from J, with 13 bases between. This CDR3 is CASSIVGGSYGYTF. The DNA of the CDR3 is TGTGCCAGTAGTATTGTAGGGGGTTCGTATGGCTACACCTTC.

The chain uses TRBV9 and TRBJ2-1; 9 bases match TRBD1. Trimming cost V 3 bases and J 2 bases; bases outside gene matches: 6. The CDR3 extends over 16 amino acids. Germline values: CDR1 SGDLS, CDR2 YYNGEE. The CDR3: CASSAETGGAYNEQFF. The CDR3 DNA reads TGTGCCAGCAGCGCTGAAACAGGGGGCGCCTACAATGAGCAGTTCTTC.

This clone appeared a few times. The chain is built from TRBV6-4 and TRBJ2-5, with D possibly matching TRBD1 (5 bases). The CDR3 consists of 13 residues. V dropped 8 bases and J dropped 3 bases, with 13 bases sitting between them. CDR1 is MRHNA, CDR2 SNTAGT, per germline. CDR3: CASRKLREETQYF. As DNA, the CDR3 is TGTGCCAGCCGAAAGCTCAGGGAAGAGACCCAGTACTTC.

This clone was seen just once. The rearrangement uses TRBV2 and TRBJ1-5; 7 bases map to TRBD1. J lost 1 base, V lost 7 bases, and 4 bases had no gene match. CDR1 is SNHLY and CDR2 is FYNNEI in the germline V gene. This CDR3 region has 14 residues. Here the CDR3 DNA reads TGTGCCAGCATCGGGGACAGCAGCAATCAGCCCCAGCATTTT. This sequence encodes CASIGDSSNQPQHF.

This clone was observed a single time. The genes are TRBV29-1 and TRBJ1-1; D not certain. V lost 7 bases and J 1 base, leaving 4 bases between the germline ends. The CDR3 is 10 amino acids. The germline V gene encodes CDR1 SQVTM and CDR2 ANQGSEA. The CDR3 DNA sequence: TGCAGCGCGGGGAACACTGAAGCTTTCTTT. It encodes CSAGNTEAFF.

The CDR3 coding sequence is TGTGCCAGCAGCCAGAACTTGAACACTGAAGCTTTCTTT. Protein sequence: CASSQNLNTEAFF. V is TRBV14 and J is TRBJ1-1; no firm D call. The CDR3 consists of 13 residues. V was trimmed by 3 bases and J by 0 bases, leaving 5 bases between them. CDR1 SGHDN and CDR2 FVKESK come from the germline V gene.

J is TRBJ1-1 and V is TRBV5-6; no reliable D call. Trimming stripped 1 base from V and 0 bases from J, with 10 bases between. This CDR3 contains 15 residues. CDR1 and CDR2 from the germline V gene are SGHDT and YYEEEE. In nucleotides, the CDR3 is TGTGCCAGCAGCTTGACGATGGCAGTGAACACTGAAGCTTTCTTT. Protein product: CASSLTMAVNTEAFF.

This clone came up a few times. The chain carries TRBV2 and TRBJ1-2; a possible D gene is TRBD1 (5 bases). The germline gives CDR1 SNHLY, CDR2 FYNNEI. This CDR3 is built from 13 residues. The germline V and J ends were trimmed by 7 bases and 6 bases, with 15 bases remaining between them. The CDR3 reads CASTQGAGDGYTF. CDR3 bases: TGTGCCAGCACCCAAGGGGCAGGAGATGGCTACACCTTC.

This sequence joins TRBV6-6 and TRBJ2-7; D gene uncertain. This CDR3 has 14 amino acids. V was cut by 6 bases and J by 1 base, with 13 bases left in between. Germline V gives CDR1 MNHNY, CDR2 SVGAGI (reference sequence). This CDR3 reads CASSPRPGSYEQYF. In DNA, the CDR3 is TGTGCCAGCAGCCCGCGCCCAGGTTCCTACGAGCAGTACTTC.

The chain links TRBV7-9 to TRBJ2-7, with TRBD2 matching over 8 bases. After removal of 5 bases from V and 1 base from J, the junction contained 10 bases not matched to a gene. The CDR3 has 16 amino acids. The germline V gene encodes CDR1 SEHNR and CDR2 FQNEAQ (reference sequence). This chain's CDR3 is CASSKTVAGKSYEQYF. CDR3 bases: TGTGCCAGCAGCAAAACTGTAGCGGGAAAGTCCTACGAGCAGTACTTC.